These 2 T cell receptor beta chains share one sample of origin, sequenced in a study of CD8 T cells in Susac syndrome. Random hexamers primed reverse transcription of about 0.45 to 1 ug RNA. TCRdb used MiXCR to reprocess the immunoSEQ multiplex PCR reads, holding one entry per CDR3 protein. The data hold about 140,000 distinct CDR3 sequences, with 85% to 95% observed a single time. The source material was CD4+ T cells from PBMCs. The receptors come from a human donor with multiple sclerosis.

The chain uses TRBV29-1 and TRBJ2-7; no reliable D call. The germline gives CDR1 SQVTM, CDR2 ANQGSEA. This CDR3 region has 12 residues. V lost 4 bases to trimming and J lost 2 bases, with 9 bases between them. The CDR3 DNA reads as TGCAGCGTTGTTCGAGGTACCTACGAGCAGTACTTC. As protein: CSVVRGTYEQYF.

The chain joins TRBV20-1 to TRBJ2-5, with D perhaps TRBD2 (5 bases). The germline CDR1 and CDR2 sequences are DFQATT and SNEGSKA (reference sequence). V was cut by 8 bases and J by 7 bases, with 14 bases left in between. This CDR3 region has 11 residues. CDR3 amino acids: CSSPGWGTQYF. CDR3 sequence (DNA): TGCAGTTCGCCGGGGTGGGGGACCCAGTACTTC.